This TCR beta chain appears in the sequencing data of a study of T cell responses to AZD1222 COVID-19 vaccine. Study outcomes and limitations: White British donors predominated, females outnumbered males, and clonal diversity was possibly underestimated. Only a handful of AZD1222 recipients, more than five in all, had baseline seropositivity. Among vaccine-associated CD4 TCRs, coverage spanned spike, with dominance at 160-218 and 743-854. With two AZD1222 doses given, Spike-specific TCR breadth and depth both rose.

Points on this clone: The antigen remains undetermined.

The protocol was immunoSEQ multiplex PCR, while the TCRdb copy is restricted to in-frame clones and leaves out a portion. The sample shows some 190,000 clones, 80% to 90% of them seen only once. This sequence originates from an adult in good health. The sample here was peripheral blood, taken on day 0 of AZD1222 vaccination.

CDR3 region: CASQTRQANTEAFF. As DNA, the CDR3 is TGTGCCAGTCAAACCAGACAGGCGAACACTGAAGCTTTCTTT. This sequence joins TRBV27 and TRBJ1-1, with D possibly being TRBD1 (6 bases). The germline V and J ends were trimmed by 9 bases and 1 base, with 15 bases remaining between them. The CDR3 is 14 amino acids. CDR1 MNHEY and CDR2 SMNVEV come from the germline V gene (reference sequence).